This entry describes one T cell receptor beta chain. Its antigen is unidentified. A junction end diverges from the germline sequence, so it may reflect a read error. The CDR3 runs 16 residues. Germline values: CDR1 SSHAT, CDR2 FNYEAQ (reference sequence). The data belong to a study of cytomegalovirus exposure and HLA in healthy donors. Study-wide results and caveats: Later analysis found that TCR beta chains associated with HLA were more clonally expanded than other, equally common chains. Relative to the approximately 700-donor mean, N-insertions were reportedly fewer in an Asian-associated ancestry cluster in a later analysis. It was in a later analysis that TCR association rates were seen to vary by HLA locus, highest for DRB1 and lowest for HLA-C.

Primers included in the PCR were 60 Vbeta and 13 Jbeta primers. Here immunoSEQ multiplex PCR was the method, and the copy in TCRdb shows in-frame clones only, minus some. In the table there are 140,000 to 150,000 clones, just under 85% of which are singletons. The V gene is TRBV7-7, the J gene TRBJ2-5, with a possible D match to TRBD2 (6 bases). The clonotype originates from a woman aged 60 to 75 in good health and CMV-seropositive. The sample comprised PBMCs. CDR3 nucleotides: TGTGCTAGCAGCTTAGGGGCGTCGGGAGCGGGTGAGACCCAGTACTTC. It encodes CASSLGASGAGETQYF.